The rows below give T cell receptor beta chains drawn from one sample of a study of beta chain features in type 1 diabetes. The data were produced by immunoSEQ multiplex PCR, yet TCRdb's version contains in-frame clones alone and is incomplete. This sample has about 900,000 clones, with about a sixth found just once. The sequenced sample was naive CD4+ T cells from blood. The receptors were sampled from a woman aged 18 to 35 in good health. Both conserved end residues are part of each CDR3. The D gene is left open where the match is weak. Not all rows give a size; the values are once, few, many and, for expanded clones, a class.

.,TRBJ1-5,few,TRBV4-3,TGCGCCAGCAGCCAAGATGCGAGTCAGCCCCAGCATTTT,CASSQDASQPQHF
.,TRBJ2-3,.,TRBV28,TGTGCCAGCAGTAACCGGGGGACAGCTAGCACAGATACGCAGTATTTT,CASSNRGTASTDTQYF
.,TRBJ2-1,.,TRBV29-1,TGCAGCGTTGAGGTATTGGGGACCACATACAATGAGCAGTTCTTC,CSVEVLGTTYNEQFF
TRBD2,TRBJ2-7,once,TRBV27,TGTGCCAGCAGAGCCGGGACTAGCGGGAGGGCGCGGGAGCAGTACTTC,CASRAGTSGRAREQYF
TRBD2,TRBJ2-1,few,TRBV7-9,TGTGCCAGCAGCGAAGGGGCTAGCGGACTCACCTACAATGAGCAGTTCTTC,CASSEGASGLTYNEQFF
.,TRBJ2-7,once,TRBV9,TGTGCCAGCAGCGTAGAGGCAGCCTCCTACGAGCAGTACTTC,CASSVEAASYEQYF
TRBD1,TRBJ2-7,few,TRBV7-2,TGTGCCAGCAGCTCGACGACAGGGGCGAGGAACGAGCAGTACTTC,CASSSTTGARNEQYF
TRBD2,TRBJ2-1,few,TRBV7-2,TGTGCCAGCAGCTTACTAGCGGGAGGGCCGGGTGAGCAGTTCTTC,CASSLLAGGPGEQFF
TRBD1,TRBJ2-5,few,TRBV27,TGTGCCAGTCCAGGGGGCGACCGGGAGACCCAGTACTTC,CASPGGDRETQYF
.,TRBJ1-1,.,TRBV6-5,TGTGCCAGCGGGAACACTGAAGCTTTCTTT,CASGNTEAFF
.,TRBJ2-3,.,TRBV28,TGTGCCAGCAGTTTGCCCCGAGGGGTCTCTAACACAGATACGCAGTATTTT,CASSLPRGVSNTDTQYF
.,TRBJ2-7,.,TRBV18,TGTGCCAGCTCACCACCGGCGGGACCCTACGAGCAGTACTTC,CASSPPAGPYEQYF
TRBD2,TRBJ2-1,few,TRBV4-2,TGTGCCAGCAGCCAAGCCGGGACTAGCAGTGAGCAGTTCTTC,CASSQAGTSSEQFF
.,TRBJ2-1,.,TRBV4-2,TGTGCCAGCAGCCAATTTCATAGCCGAAAGGGCAATGAGCAGTTCTTC,CASSQFHSRKGNEQFF
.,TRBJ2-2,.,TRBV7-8,TGTGCCAGCAGCTCGCGAACCGACTGGGGGATCACCGGGGAGCTGTTTTTT,CASSSRTDWGITGELFF
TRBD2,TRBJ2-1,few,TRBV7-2,TGTGCCAGCAGCTCAAGGACTAGCGGGAGGGCAGCGTACAATGAGCAGTTCTTC,CASSSRTSGRAAYNEQFF
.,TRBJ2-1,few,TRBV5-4,TGTGCCAGCAGCTTGCAGGGGGGTAGCTCCTACAATGAGCAGTTCTTC,CASSLQGGSSYNEQFF
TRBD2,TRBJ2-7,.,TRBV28,TGTGCCAGCAGCCTGAGCGGGAGGCCCTACGAGCAGTACTTC,CASSLSGRPYEQYF
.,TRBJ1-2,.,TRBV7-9,TGTGCCAGCAGCACGAGCTTAGTGGGTGGGGGCTACACCTTC,CASSTSLVGGGYTF
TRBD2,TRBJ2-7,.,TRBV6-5,TGTGCCAGCAGTTACGGCGGGAGCGGCTACGAGCAGTACTTC,CASSYGGSGYEQYF
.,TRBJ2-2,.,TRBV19,TGTGCCAGTAGTGATACTAGGAGGCGCGCCGGGGAGCTGTTTTTT,CASSDTRRRAGELFF
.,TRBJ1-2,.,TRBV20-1,TGCAGTGCCTCGGACTATGGCTACACCTTC,CSASDYGYTF
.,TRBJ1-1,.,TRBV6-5,TGTGCCAGCAGTTACCCGGGAAGGGGAGGTTATGCTTTCTTT,CASSYPGRGGYAFF
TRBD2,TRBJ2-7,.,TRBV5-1,TGCGCCAGCAGCTCGTGGACTAGCGGCCAATACGAGCAGTACTTC,CASSSWTSGQYEQYF
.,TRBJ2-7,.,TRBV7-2,TGTGCCAGCAGCCCCGGTCGGCGGGGTCAGTACTTC,CASSPGRRGQYF
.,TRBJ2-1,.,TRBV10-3,TGTGCCAGCAGGTCTATTGGTGAGCAGTTCTTC,CASRSIGEQFF